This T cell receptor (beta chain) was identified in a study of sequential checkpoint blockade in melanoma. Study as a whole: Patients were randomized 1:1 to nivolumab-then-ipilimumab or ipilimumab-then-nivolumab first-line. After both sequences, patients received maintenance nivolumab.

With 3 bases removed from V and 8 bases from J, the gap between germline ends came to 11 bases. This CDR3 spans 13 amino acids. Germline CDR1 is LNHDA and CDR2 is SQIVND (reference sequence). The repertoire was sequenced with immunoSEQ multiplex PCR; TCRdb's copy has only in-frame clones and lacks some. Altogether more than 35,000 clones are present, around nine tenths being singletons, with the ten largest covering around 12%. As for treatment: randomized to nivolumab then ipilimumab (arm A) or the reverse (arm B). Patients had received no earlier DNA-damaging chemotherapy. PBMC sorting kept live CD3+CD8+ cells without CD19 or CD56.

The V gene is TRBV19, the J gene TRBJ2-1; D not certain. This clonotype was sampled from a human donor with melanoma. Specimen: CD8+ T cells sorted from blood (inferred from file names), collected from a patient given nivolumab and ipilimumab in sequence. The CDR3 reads CASSIGVAYEQFF. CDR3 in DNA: TGTGCCAGTAGTATCGGAGTGGCGTATGAGCAGTTCTTC.